Each of the 8 T cell receptor beta chains below was sequenced from the same sample in a study of blood T cell repertoires in COVID-19. Only in-frame clones appear in the TCRdb table, and some are missing; sequencing was by immunoSEQ multiplex PCR. This sample has 200,000 to 250,000 clones, with more than 70% found just once. The material sequenced was PBMCs or T cells enriched from blood (not recorded which). The receptors were sampled from a middle-aged woman with acute COVID-19.

This chain links TRBV5-4 with TRBJ1-1; D unclear. CDR3 size: 14 residues. Germline CDR1 reads SGHNT; CDR2 reads YYREEE (reference sequence). V lost 4 bases and J 3 bases, leaving 13 bases between the germline ends. This CDR3 is CASSTIDADTEAFF. The CDR3 nucleotides are TGTGCCAGCAGCACAATTGACGCGGACACTGAAGCTTTCTTT.

This rearrangement joins TRBV5-4 to TRBJ2-2; the match to TRBD2 covers 7 bases. There are 14 residues in the CDR3. The V and J ends lost 1 base and 3 bases, in that order; junction bases with no gene match: 0. Germline CDR1 reads SGHNT; CDR2 reads YYREEE (reference sequence). This CDR3 reads CASSLTSDTGELFF. The CDR3, as DNA: TGTGCCAGCAGCTTGACTAGCGACACCGGGGAGCTGTTTTTT.

This chain joins TRBV29-1 and TRBJ2-1, with 13 nucleotides matching TRBD2. Germline trimming cut 4 bases from V and 9 bases from J; bases unmatched to any gene: 9. CDR3 length equals 15 residues. The germline CDR1 and CDR2 sequences are SQVTM and ANQGSEA. The chain's CDR3 is CSVGRLAGGRGEQFF. The DNA for the CDR3 is TGCAGCGTTGGAAGACTAGCGGGAGGTCGGGGTGAGCAGTTCTTC.

The chain carries TRBV14 and TRBJ1-6; 7 positions agree with TRBD1. With 6 bases clipped from V and 8 bases from J, the junction kept 7 bases outside the gene matches. This CDR3 is built from 14 residues. Germline values: CDR1 SGHDN, CDR2 FVKESK. CDR3 protein: CASRETGLDSPLHF. CDR3 coding DNA: TGTGCCAGCAGGGAGACAGGGTTGGATTCACCCCTCCACTTT.

CDR3 nucleotide sequence: TGTGCCAGCTCACCGATCCGAGGCCCGTATGAAAAACTGTTTTTT. This gives the protein CASSPIRGPYEKLFF. This rearrangement joins TRBV18 to TRBJ1-4; D ambiguous. Trimming took off 3 bases at V and 6 bases at J, with 14 bases between the two ends. The CDR3 is made up of 15 amino acids. Per germline, CDR1 KGHSH and CDR2 LQKENI.

J is TRBJ1-1 and V is TRBV6-5; no definite D call. The CDR3 has 15 residues. V was shortened by 7 bases and J by 4 bases, with 19 bases between the two germline ends. CDR1 is MNHEY and CDR2 is SVGAGI in the germline V gene. The CDR3 region has the DNA TGTGCCAGCACTCTTACAAGCGGGAGTTTCACTGAAGCTTTCTTT. Its protein is CASTLTSGSFTEAFF.

The chain couples TRBV5-4 to TRBJ1-1; D not certain. The germline V and J ends were trimmed by 4 bases and 1 base, with 11 bases remaining between them. The CDR3 contains 14 residues. CDR1 is SGHNT and CDR2 is YYREEE in the germline V gene (reference sequence). The CDR3: CASSPPRGNTEAFF. The CDR3 DNA follows: TGTGCCAGCAGCCCACCACGCGGGAACACTGAAGCTTTCTTT.

This clone was seen once. Other DNA sequences of this sample code for an identical CDR3. The chain joins TRBV28 to TRBJ2-2; the D gene is possibly TRBD1 (5 bases). This CDR3 has 15 residues. Trimming took 2 bases from V and 1 from J, leaving 8 bases between them. Germline assignment: CDR1 MDHEN and CDR2 SYDVKM. CDR3 amino acids: CASSLLTGNTGELFF. CDR3 coding DNA: TGTGCCAGCAGTTTACTAACAGGGAACACCGGGGAGCTGTTTTTT.